The T cell receptor (beta chain) under discussion was sequenced for a study of beta chain features in type 1 diabetes. General study findings and limits: People with Type 1 diabetes carried modestly yet significantly shorter TCRB CDR3s in all four CD4+ subsets. When cDNA is sequenced, cells with high TCR expression could be over-represented.

This clone was seen more than once but under ten times. Antigen specificity is unknown. Sorting produced populations that all topped 95% purity. The isolated RNA, all of it, was reverse transcribed, so expressed TCRB transcripts were what got sequenced. Assay used: immunoSEQ multiplex PCR; TCRdb lists only in-frame clones, some missing. The data contain approximately 170,000 clones, 7.8% of them singletons. The CDR3 runs to 17 residues. Germline CDR1 and CDR2: SGHDT and YYEEEE. V lost 5 bases and J lost 4, with 22 bases in between. The TCR comes from a woman in her forties with type 1 diabetes. The J gene is TRBJ1-3, the V gene TRBV5-6; the D gene is possibly TRBD1 (6 bases). The sample taken for sequencing was central memory CD4+ T cells from blood. The CDR3 region has the DNA TGTGCCAGCAGTAAAGGGACACTCGCTAGTATCGGAAACACCATATATTTT. Translation gives CASSKGTLASIGNTIYF.